This T cell receptor (beta chain) originates from a study of T cell responses to AZD1222 COVID-19 vaccine. Study-level points and caveats: Most donors were white British and more were female, and clonal diversity was possibly underestimated.

As regards this clone: No antigen is known for it.

CDR3 length equals 17 residues. Trimming pared 3 bases from V and 3 bases from J, leaving 17 bases between. The table came from immunoSEQ multiplex PCR; TCRdb's copy has only in-frame clones and leaves some out. This table has about 180,000 clones, over 90% appearing once. This clonotype was obtained from an adult who received the AZD1222 COVID-19 vaccine. This chain joins TRBV23-1 and TRBJ1-4; D is undetermined. TRBV23-1 is an ORF; its function is uncertain. The sequences come from peripheral blood, collected 28 days after the second AZD1222 dose. The CDR3 nucleotides are TGCGCCAGCAGTCATTCAAAGGGTTCGAAGGCTAATGAAAAACTGTTTTTT. Protein: CASSHSKGSKANEKLFF.